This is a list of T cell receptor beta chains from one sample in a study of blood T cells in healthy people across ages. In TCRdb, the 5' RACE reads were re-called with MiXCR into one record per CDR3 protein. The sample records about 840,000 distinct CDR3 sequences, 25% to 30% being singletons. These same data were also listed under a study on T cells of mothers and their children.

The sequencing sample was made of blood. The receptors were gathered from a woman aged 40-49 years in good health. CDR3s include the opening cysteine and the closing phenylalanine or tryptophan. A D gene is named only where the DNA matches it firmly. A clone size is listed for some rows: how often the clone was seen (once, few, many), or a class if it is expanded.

TGTGCCAGCAGCCCCTGGACTAGCGATCCAGATACGCAGTATTTT,CASSPWTSDPDTQYF,TRBJ2-3,few,TRBV7-8,TRBD2
TGCAGTGCTAGGGGTCCGAGCACAGATACGCAGTATTTT,CSARGPSTDTQYF,TRBJ2-3,many,TRBV20-1,-
TGCGCCAGCAGCCAAGAGACAGGGCCCTACGAGCAGTACTTC,CASSQETGPYEQYF,TRBJ2-7,many,TRBV4-1,TRBD1
TGTGCCAGCAGTTCTGGGTCGCGCTACGGGCAGTACTTC,CASSSGSRYGQYF,TRBJ2-7,many,TRBV27,-
TGCGCCAGCAGCTTGGGGGGTATAAACTATGGCTACACCTTC,CASSLGGINYGYTF,TRBJ1-2,few,TRBV5-1,-
TGTGCCAGCAGCTTAGGCCTAGCGGGGACGGGGGATACGCAGTATTTT,CASSLGLAGTGDTQYF,TRBJ2-3,few,TRBV7-2,TRBD2
TGTGCCAGCAGCTACCAGATGGAACCCAATGAGCAGTTCTTC,CASSYQMEPNEQFF,TRBJ2-1,-,TRBV6-5,-
TGTACCAGCAGCTTAGGGGACAGAACCCTCTACGAGCAGTACTTC,CTSSLGDRTLYEQYF,TRBJ2-7,once,TRBV7-2,TRBD1
TGTGCCACCAGCACCAACCTCGGACAGGGGTTCACCTACAATGAGCAGTTCTTC,CATSTNLGQGFTYNEQFF,TRBJ2-1,few,TRBV15,TRBD1
TGTGCCAGCAGTTACTCAGCAGGTGACTATCAGCCCCAGCATTTT,CASSYSAGDYQPQHF,TRBJ1-5,few,TRBV6-5,-
TGTGCCAGCGGGGAAACAGGGGGCGCTAACTATGGCTACACCTTC,CASGETGGANYGYTF,TRBJ1-2,few,TRBV25-1,TRBD1
TGTGCCAGCAGCTTACGAGGGGGGGTGAACACCGGGGAGCTGTTTTTT,CASSLRGGVNTGELFF,TRBJ2-2,-,TRBV7-2,-
TGTGCCAGCAGCTTAAGACGGGAGGGTGAGCAGTTCTTC,CASSLRREGEQFF,TRBJ2-1,many,TRBV7-2,TRBD2
TGCAGCGTTGATTTTAGGAGACAGGGGTTATCCGAGCAGTACTTC,CSVDFRRQGLSEQYF,TRBJ2-7,many,TRBV29-1,TRBD1
TGTGCCAGCAGTGCCCGGACCAACAGCGATGAGCAGTTCTTC,CASSARTNSDEQFF,TRBJ2-1,-,TRBV2,-
TGTGCCAGCAGCTTAGTGGAACAGGGATTAACTGGAAACACTATATATTTT,CASSLVEQGLTGNTIYF,TRBJ1-3,-,TRBV7-2,-
TGTGCCAGCAGTTCGGGAGGGCAGGGGTTCAACGAGCAGTACTTC,CASSSGGQGFNEQYF,TRBJ2-7,many,TRBV28,TRBD2
TGTGCCAGCAGGGGGACAGGTATTCGGTATGGCTACACCTTC,CASRGTGIRYGYTF,TRBJ1-2,many,TRBV2,TRBD1
TGTGCCAGCAGTTGGGGGGGAGATAATTCACCCCTCCACTTT,CASSWGGDNSPLHF,TRBJ1-6,-,TRBV12-3/TRBV12-4,-
TGTGCCACCAGTGATTTGAGAAGTACCAATTCACCCCTCCACTTT,CATSDLRSTNSPLHF,TRBJ1-6,few,TRBV24-1,-
TGCAGTGCAATCGGGACTAGCGGGACCAACTACGAGCAGTACTTC,CSAIGTSGTNYEQYF,TRBJ2-7,many,TRBV20-1,TRBD2
TGCGCCAGCAGCACCGGACAGGGCGTTAACTATGGCTGCACCTTC,CASSTGQGVNYGCTF,TRBJ1-2,-,TRBV5-1,TRBD1
TGTGCCAGCAGCCGGACTAGCGGGGGGGTTGGCACCGGGGAGCTGTTTTTT,CASSRTSGGVGTGELFF,TRBJ2-2,-,TRBV11-2,TRBD2
TGTGCCAGCAGCTTACCGGACTGGGGGACCGACGAGCAGTACTTC,CASSLPDWGTDEQYF,TRBJ2-7,many,TRBV5-4,-
TGCAGCGTTGAGGGACAGGAGTCACCCTACGAGCAGTACTTC,CSVEGQESPYEQYF,TRBJ2-7,-,TRBV29-1,TRBD1